The 18 T cell receptor beta chains presented below share a single source sample, sequenced in a study of cytomegalovirus exposure and HLA in healthy donors. The PCR employed 60 Vbeta primers together with 13 Jbeta primers. TCRdb's copy holds only in-frame clones and misses some; the assay was immunoSEQ multiplex PCR. The sample contains around 140,000 clones, 72% of which appear only once. The sample was PBMCs. The origin of the receptors is a man aged 50-59 years in good health and CMV-seropositive.

This sequence joins TRBV5-1 and TRBJ1-1, with TRBD1 identical over 7 bases. This CDR3 is 15 amino acids long. J was trimmed by 5 bases and V by 0 bases; bases with no gene match: 7. The germline V gene has CDR1 SGHRS and CDR2 YFSETQ. CDR3 sequence (DNA): TGCGCCAGCAGCTTGGACAGGGGAGGAAAAACTGAAGCTTTCTTT. It translates to CASSLDRGGKTEAFF.

This clone appeared a few times. CDR3 loop: CASSERDRVGEQYF. In DNA, the CDR3 is TGTGCCAGCAGTGAACGGGACAGGGTAGGCGAGCAGTACTTC. This sequence joins TRBV6-1 and TRBJ2-7; TRBD1 aligns across 9 bases. CDR1 is MNHNS, CDR2 SASEGT, per germline. The V segment lost 2 bases and the J segment 6 bases; nucleotides outside the gene matches: 5. CDR3 length: 14 amino acids.

V usage is TRBV2 and J usage is TRBJ2-5; 10 nucleotides agree with TRBD2. Matching the DNA end better, TRBJ2-7 makes the J call doubtful. This CDR3 is 14 amino acids long. Germline V gene lookup returns CDR1 SNHLY and CDR2 FYNNEI. The CDR3 region is CASRGTSVSYEQYF. CDR3 coding DNA: TGTGCCAGCAGGGGGACTAGCGTCTCCTACGAGCAGTACTTC.

This clone was recorded a few times. V and J are TRBV6-1 and TRBJ1-2, with D unclear. CDR1 MNHNS and CDR2 SASEGT come from the germline V gene. Deletions cut 1 base from V and 1 base from J, with 10 bases between. The CDR3 totals 15 residues. CDR3 amino acids: CASSEGGSHNYGYTF. The CDR3 DNA reads as TGTGCCAGCAGTGAAGGAGGCAGCCATAACTATGGCTACACCTTC.

The chain couples TRBV7-2 to TRBJ1-4; D is perhaps TRBD1 (6 bases). This CDR3 spans 14 amino acids. The ends were cut back, 5 bases at V and 11 bases at J, with 18 bases in the middle. CDR1 and CDR2 (germline): SGHTA, FQGNSA. For the CDR3, the DNA is TGTGCCAGCAGCCCAACCATCAGGGGAGAGAAACTGTTTTTT. Protein product: CASSPTIRGEKLFF. Full variable domain (outside the CDR3, taken from reference TRBV7-2 and TRBJ1-4): GAGVSQSPSNKVTEKGKDVELRCDPISGHTALYWYRQSLGQGLEFLIYFQGNSAPDKSGLPSDRFSAERTGGSVSTLTIQRTQQEDSAVYLCASSPTIRGEKLFFGSGTQLSVL.

This clone was seen only a few times. The gene calls are TRBV5-5 and TRBJ2-2; tentative D call: TRBD1 (5 bases). CDR1 and CDR2 (germline): SGHKS, YYEKEE (reference sequence). The CDR3 spans 15 residues. Trimming stripped 1 base from V and 4 bases from J, with 11 bases between. The DNA of the CDR3 is TGTGCCAGCAGCTTGCTACAGGAAGGCACCGGGGAGCTGTTTTTT. Translated: CASSLLQEGTGELFF. The complete variable domain, with remaining parts taken from reference TRBV5-5 and TRBJ2-2, reads DAGVTQSPTHLIKTRGQQVTLRCSPISGHKSVSWYQQVLGQGPQFIFQYYEKEERGRGNFPDRFSARQFPNYSSELNVNALLLGDSALYLCASSLLQEGTGELFFGEGSRLTVL.

This clone was recorded only once. The chain is built from TRBV6-5 and TRBJ2-5; possible D gene TRBD2, 6 bases. Germline V gives CDR1 MNHEY, CDR2 SVGAGI. The V end was cut by 4 bases, the J end by 5 bases, with 14 bases between. CDR3 length: 14 residues. The CDR3 DNA reads as TGTGCCAGCAGTTTTCTCCGGGAGCGGGAGACCCAGTACTTC. Protein sequence: CASSFLRERETQYF.

This chain links TRBV7-9 with TRBJ2-7, with D unclear. V was cut by 4 bases and J by 1 base, with 8 bases left in between. The CDR3 consists of 13 residues. The germline gives CDR1 SEHNR, CDR2 FQNEAQ (reference sequence). The CDR3 loop reads CASSSVTSYEQYF. As DNA, the CDR3 is TGTGCCAGCAGCTCCGTTACATCCTACGAGCAGTACTTC.

The chain recombines TRBV19 with TRBJ1-2; no firm D call. The CDR3 totals 12 residues. The V end lost 9 bases, the J end lost 5 bases, and 13 bases lay between the germline ends. The V gene's germline CDR1 is LNHDA and CDR2 SQIVND (reference sequence). The CDR3 sequence: CASRGGWYGYTF. Written as DNA, the CDR3 is TGTGCCAGCCGCGGAGGATGGTATGGCTACACCTTC.

CDR3 DNA sequence: TGCGCCAGCAGCTTGGCCGGGACAGCCAATTCACCCCTCCACTTT. It encodes CASSLAGTANSPLHF. The gene calls are TRBV5-1 and TRBJ1-6; 7 positions agree with TRBD1. Trimming cost V 0 bases and J 7 bases; bases outside gene matches: 4. CDR3 length: 15 residues. Germline loops: CDR1 SGHRS, CDR2 YFSETQ.

This clone was counted only a few times. The V gene is TRBV6-6, the J gene TRBJ2-1; D is uncertain. Germline lookup yields CDR1 MNHNY and CDR2 SVGAGI (reference sequence). There are 13 residues in the CDR3. V lost 2 bases and J 5 bases, leaving 7 bases between the germline ends. The CDR3 region is CASSYASDNEQFF. In DNA form, the CDR3 reads TGTGCCAGCAGTTACGCCTCAGACAATGAGCAGTTCTTC.

The CDR3: CASSLSRDYEQYF. CDR3 nucleotides: TGTGCCAGCAGCTTATCGCGGGACTACGAGCAGTACTTC. The rearrangement uses TRBV11-2 and TRBJ2-7; weak D call: TRBD2 (6 bases). This CDR3 contains 13 residues. The V gene's germline CDR1 is SGHAT and CDR2 FQNNGV. V gave up 2 bases and J gave up 3 bases, with 8 bases separating them.

This clone was recorded a few times. The CDR3 spells CASSSRGGYYEQYF. CDR3 bases: TGTGCCAGCAGTTCTCGGGGAGGGTACTACGAGCAGTACTTC. This rearrangement joins TRBV27 to TRBJ2-7; the match to TRBD2 covers 7 bases. Trimming at V came to 4 bases and at J to 3 bases, leaving 6 bases not matched to a gene. Looked up from germline, CDR1 is MNHEY and CDR2 is SMNVEV (reference sequence). This CDR3 has 14 residues.

This clone has a handful of counts. CDR3 residues: CASSSPSGLTYEQYF. The CDR3 DNA is TGTGCCAGCAGTTCACCTAGCGGATTAACCTACGAGCAGTACTTC. V usage is TRBV27 and J usage is TRBJ2-7; TRBD2 agrees at 7 bases. The CDR3 spans 15 residues. Germline trimming cut 4 bases from V and 2 bases from J; bases unmatched to any gene: 8. Per germline, CDR1 MNHEY and CDR2 SMNVEV (reference sequence).

Comments on this clone: The germline gene is not matched at one end of the junction; a read error may be the cause. The chain has TRBV7-9 and TRBJ1-2; maybe TRBD1 (6 bases). This CDR3 has 12 amino acids. Germline V lookup: CDR1 SEHNR, CDR2 FQNEAQ (reference sequence). The CDR3 loop reads CSSSLQGCGYTF. In DNA form, the CDR3 reads TGTTCCAGCAGCCTACAGGGTTGTGGCTACACCTTC.

The rearrangement links TRBV5-4 to TRBJ1-4; no clear D. CDR3 length equals 14 residues. The ends were cut back, 1 base at V and 6 bases at J, with 10 bases in the middle. Germline CDR1 SGHNT, CDR2 YYREEE (reference sequence). DNA for the CDR3: TGTGCCAGCAGCTTGTCCCGCCAGGATGAAAAACTGTTTTTT. This codes for CASSLSRQDEKLFF.

This clone appeared a few times. The same CDR3 is also encoded by other DNA sequences in this sample. The J gene is TRBJ2-7, the V gene TRBV5-1; 12 bases match TRBD2. Per germline, CDR1 SGHRS and CDR2 YFSETQ. The CDR3 has 16 residues. Germline trimming cut 0 bases from V and 4 bases from J; bases unmatched to any gene: 5. DNA of the CDR3: TGCGCCAGCAGCTTGGCCCCGACTAGCGGGAGTTACGAGCAGTACTTC. It is translated as CASSLAPTSGSYEQYF. Full variable domain (rest looked up from reference TRBV5-1 and TRBJ2-7): KAGVTQTPRYLIKTRGQQVTLSCSPISGHRSVSWYQQTPGQGLQFLFEYFSETQRNKGNFPGRFSGRQFSNSRSEMNVSTLELGDSALYLCASSLAPTSGSYEQYFGPGTRLTVT.

V and J are TRBV7-9 and TRBJ1-3, with TRBD1 as a possible D gene (6 bases). V lost 3 bases to trimming and J lost 0 bases, with 12 bases between them. CDR1 and CDR2 (germline): SEHNR, FQNEAQ (reference sequence). The CDR3 length is 16 residues. The CDR3 spells CASSLPRTASGNTIYF. CDR3 DNA: TGTGCCAGCAGCTTGCCACGGACAGCCTCTGGAAACACCATATATTTT.